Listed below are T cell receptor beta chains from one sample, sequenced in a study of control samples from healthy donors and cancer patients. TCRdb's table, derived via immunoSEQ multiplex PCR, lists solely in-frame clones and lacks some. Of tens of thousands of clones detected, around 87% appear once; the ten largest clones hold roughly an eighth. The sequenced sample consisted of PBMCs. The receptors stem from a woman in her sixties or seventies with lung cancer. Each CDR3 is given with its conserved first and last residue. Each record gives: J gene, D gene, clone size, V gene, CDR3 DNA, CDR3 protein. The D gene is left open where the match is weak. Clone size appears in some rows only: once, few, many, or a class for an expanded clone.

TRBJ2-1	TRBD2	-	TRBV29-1	TGCAGCGTCGCAGCTAGCGGGTTTTCTAACAATGAGCAGTTCTTC	CSVAASGFSNNEQFF
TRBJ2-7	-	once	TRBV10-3	TGTGCCATCAGTGAGTCGACGCGGAGCTACGAGCAGTACTTC	CAISESTRSYEQYF
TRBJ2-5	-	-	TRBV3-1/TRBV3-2	TGTGCCAGCAGCCAAGTAGGGGAGACCCAGTACTTC	CASSQVGETQYF
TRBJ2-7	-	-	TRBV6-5	TGTGCCAGCAGTCGGACAGCTGGAACCTACGAGCAGTACTTC	CASSRTAGTYEQYF
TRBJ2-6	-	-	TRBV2	TGTGCCAGCAGTTCCCAGGGTCGAATCTCTGGGGCCAACGTCCTGACTTTC	CASSSQGRISGANVLTF
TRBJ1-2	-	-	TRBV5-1	TGCGCCAGCAGCTTGGCGGCAGGGGCGACTGGCTACACCTTC	CASSLAAGATGYTF
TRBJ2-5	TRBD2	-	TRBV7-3	TGTGCCAGCAGTTCAGGACTAGCGGGGGCGACCCAGTACTTC	CASSSGLAGATQYF
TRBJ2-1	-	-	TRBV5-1	TGCGCCAGCAGCCTACCCGGAAATGAGCAGTTCTTC	CASSLPGNEQFF
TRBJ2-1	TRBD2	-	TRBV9	TGTGCCAGCAGCGAGCTAGCGGGGGGGCTCAATGAGCAGTTCTTC	CASSELAGGLNEQFF
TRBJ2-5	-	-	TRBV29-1	TGCAGCGTTGTTATATCCTCGCAAGAGACCCAGTACTTC	CSVVISSQETQYF
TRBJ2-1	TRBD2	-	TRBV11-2	TGTGCCAGCAGCTTAGCCCCGGGAGGCGCTTACAATGAGCAGTTCTTC	CASSLAPGGAYNEQFF
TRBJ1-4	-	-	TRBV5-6	TGTGCCAGCAGCTTCGCCGGGACATCTAGGCCTAATGAAAAACTGTTTTTT	CASSFAGTSRPNEKLFF
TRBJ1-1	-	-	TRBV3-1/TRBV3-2	TGTGCCAGCAGCCAAGATCTTGACCCCTGGAACACTGAAGCTTTCTTT	CASSQDLDPWNTEAFF
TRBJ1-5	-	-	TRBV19	TGTGCCAGTAGTTTAGAGGGTTTTAATCAGCCCCAGCATTTT	CASSLEGFNQPQHF
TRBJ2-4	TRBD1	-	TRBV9	TGTGCCAGCAGCGTAGGACAGGGGGTAGCCAAAAACATTCAGTACTTC	CASSVGQGVAKNIQYF
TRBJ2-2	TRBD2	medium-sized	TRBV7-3	TGTGCCAGCAAGCCCGGGGGAGGGTACACCGGGGAGCTGTTTTTT	CASKPGGGYTGELFF
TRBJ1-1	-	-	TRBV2	TGTGCCAGCAGTGCCGAAGGATTGGTTGAAGCTTTCTTT	CASSAEGLVEAFF
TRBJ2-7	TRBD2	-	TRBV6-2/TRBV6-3	TGTGCCAGCAGTTACGGGACTAGCGGGAGGCTTGACGAGCAGTACTTC	CASSYGTSGRLDEQYF
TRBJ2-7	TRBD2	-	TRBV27	TGTGCCAGCAGCCGGCCGGGACTAGCGGGGGGGCCCAGGAGCCACGAGCAGTACTTC	CASSRPGLAGGPRSHEQYF
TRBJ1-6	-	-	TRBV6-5	TGTGCCAGCAGTTACCGGGGAACCAGCTCACCCCTCCACTTT	CASSYRGTSSPLHF
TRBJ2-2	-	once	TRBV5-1	TGCGCCAGCAGCCTCAGGGAGGTGGGGTCGTACACCGGGGAGCTGTTTTTT	CASSLREVGSYTGELFF
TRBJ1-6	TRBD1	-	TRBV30	TGTGCCTGGAAGGGACAGGGGAATTCACCCCTCCACTTT	CAWKGQGNSPLHF
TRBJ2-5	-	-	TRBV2	TGTGCCAGCAGTGTACAGGAGACCCAGTACTTC	CASSVQETQYF
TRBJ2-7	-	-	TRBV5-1	TGCGCCAGCAGCTTGGAGCGGGCTAGCGAACTCTACGAGCAGTACTTC	CASSLERASELYEQYF
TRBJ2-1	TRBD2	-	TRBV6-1	TGTGCCAGCAGTAGCACTAGCGGAGCCTACAATGAGCAGTTCTTC	CASSSTSGAYNEQFF
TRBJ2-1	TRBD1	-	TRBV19	TGTGCCAGTAGTATGGGACAGGCGTTTAATGAGCAGTTCTTC	CASSMGQAFNEQFF
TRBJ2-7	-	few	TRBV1	TGCACCAGCAGCCAAGCCCCTCAGCACCGGGACAGGGAATACGAGCAGTACTTC	CTSSQAPQHRDREYEQYF
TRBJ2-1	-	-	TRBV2	TGTGCCAGCAGTCTAATGTCAGCGATTGAGCAGTTCTTC	CASSLMSAIEQFF
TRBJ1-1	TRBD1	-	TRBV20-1	TGCAGTGCTAGTTGGTCACAGGGGGCTGAAGCTTTCTTT	CSASWSQGAEAFF
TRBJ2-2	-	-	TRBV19	TGTGCCAGTAGTGGGGGGGCGCTGACCACCGGGGAGCTGTTTTTT	CASSGGALTTGELFF
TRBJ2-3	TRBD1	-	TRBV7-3	TGTGCCAGCAGCTTTGGACAGGGGGCCCCCTCCCTGGATACGCAGTATTTT	CASSFGQGAPSLDTQYF
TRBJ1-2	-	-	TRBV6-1	TGTGCCAGCAGTGAAGCGTGGGGGGCCGAGGGCTACACCTTC	CASSEAWGAEGYTF
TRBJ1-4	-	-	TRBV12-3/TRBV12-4	TGTGCCAGCAGAGTCCGGGACATGGAAAAACTGTTTTTT	CASRVRDMEKLFF
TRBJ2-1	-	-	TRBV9	TGTGCCAGCAGCGTAGGCGGCGTCGGTTTGGACGAGCAGTTCTTC	CASSVGGVGLDEQFF
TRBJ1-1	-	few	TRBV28	TGTGCCAGCATTGGGTCCCGGGGCGCGGGGAACACTGAAGCTTTCTTT	CASIGSRGAGNTEAFF
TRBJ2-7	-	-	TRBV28	TGTGCCAGCAGTATTAACTACGAGCAGTACTTC	CASSINYEQYF
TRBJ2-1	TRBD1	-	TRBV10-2	TGCGCCAGCAGTGGCCCCTCCCGACAGGGGGCTGCCTACAATGAGCAGTTCTTC	CASSGPSRQGAAYNEQFF
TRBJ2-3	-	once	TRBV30	TGTGCCTGGAGCTCGGGATTAAGCACAGATACGCAGTATTTT	CAWSSGLSTDTQYF
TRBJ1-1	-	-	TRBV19	TGTGCCAGTAGTATCAGTAACACTGAAGCTTTCTTT	CASSISNTEAFF
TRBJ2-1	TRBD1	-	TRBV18	TGTGCCAGCTCACGACTCTTAACACAGGGGGCATTGGACAATGAGCAGTTCTTC	CASSRLLTQGALDNEQFF
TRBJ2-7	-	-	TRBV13	TGTGCCAGCAGCTCGGGCCGGAGTAGGGGGGACTACGAGCAGTACTTC	CASSSGRSRGDYEQYF
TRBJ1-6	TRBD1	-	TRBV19	TGTGCCACTTCCACTGACAGGGCAAATTCACCCCTCCACTTT	CATSTDRANSPLHF
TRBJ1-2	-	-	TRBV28	TGTGCCAGCAGTTTCGGGGCAGGGAACTATGGCTACACCTTC	CASSFGAGNYGYTF